The 24 T cell receptor beta chains presented below share a single source sample, sequenced in a study of regulatory T cells in long-lasting Graves disease. Described time point: newly diagnosed GD, antithyroid drugs for less than 3 months. With RNA extracted from PBMCs as input, the TCR library was made. Building of the TCR beta libraries involved iRepertoire HTBI primers and Arm-PCR of CDR3 regions. MiXCR, applied by TCRdb to the multiplex PCR reads, yields one record per CDR3 protein. The profile shows some 250,000 distinct CDR3 sequences, approximately 18% of them singletons. The data were also submitted as part of a second study, on T cells in Graves' hyperthyroidism and ophthalmopathy.

The sample consisted of peripheral blood mononuclear cells (PBMCs), taken at new diagnosis, from a patient treated with antithyroid drugs. These receptors were obtained from a young woman with Graves disease.

At least ten counts were recorded for this clonotype. The V and J genes are TRBV7-2 and TRBJ2-7, with D possibly TRBD2 on 6 matching bases. This CDR3 has 13 residues. Trimming shortened V by 6 bases and J by 5 bases, and 14 bases separated the two germline ends. Germline CDR1 reads SGHTA; CDR2 reads FQGNSA. The DNA of the CDR3 is TGTGCCAGCAGACCACTTACTAGCAACGAGCAGTACTTC. Encoded protein: CASRPLTSNEQYF.

This clonotype was seen more than once but under ten times. The V and J genes are TRBV7-3 and TRBJ2-1; 8 bases are shared with TRBD2. Germline V lookup: CDR1 SGHTA, CDR2 FQGTGA. The CDR3 covers 16 residues. With V trimmed by 0 bases and J by 4 bases, 5 bases remained unmatched. The CDR3 nucleotides are TGTGCCAGCAGCTTAACTAGCGGGGCTTTATACAATGAGCAGTTCTTC. Its translation is CASSLTSGALYNEQFF.

This clonotype was picked up many times. The chain uses TRBV9 and TRBJ1-2; 7 nucleotides agree with TRBD1. The CDR3 has 15 amino acids. V was clipped by 4 bases and J by 4 bases; unmatched bases: 10. The V gene's germline CDR1 is SGDLS and CDR2 YYNGEE. CDR3 nucleotides: TGTGCCAGCAGCTTGAAACCGGGACAGACCTATGGCTACACCTTC. As protein: CASSLKPGQTYGYTF.

This clonotype was seen only a few times. The chain has TRBV27 and TRBJ1-2, with 7 bases matching TRBD1. Trimming took 6 bases from V and 4 from J; bases not matched to a gene: 8. The germline V gene encodes CDR1 MNHEY and CDR2 SMNVEV (reference sequence). The CDR3 length is 14 residues. CDR3 coding DNA: TGTGCCAGCAGACGGGACAGATACTCCTATGGCTACACCTTC. This gives the protein CASRRDRYSYGYTF.

This chain uses TRBV7-3 with TRBJ2-3; 7 positions agree with TRBD2. With 8 bases clipped from V and 5 bases from J, the junction kept 4 bases outside the gene matches. The CDR3 has 12 amino acids. Germline V gives CDR1 SGHTA, CDR2 FQGTGA. The CDR3 sequence: CASGEGGDTQYF. CDR3 nucleotide sequence: TGTGCCAGCGGGGAGGGAGGAGATACGCAGTATTTT.

V is TRBV2 and J is TRBJ1-1; TRBD1 aligns across 9 bases. The CDR3 totals 11 residues. Trimming removed 8 bases from V and 11 bases from J; junction bases left unmatched: 6. Germline V gene data show CDR1 as SNHLY and CDR2 as FYNNEI. This CDR3 reads CASGLQGAAFF. The CDR3 region has the DNA TGTGCCAGCGGCCTACAGGGGGCGGCTTTCTTT. The full variable domain, in which reference TRBV2 and TRBJ1-1 provide the parts outside the CDR3, is EPEVTQTPSHQVTQMGQEVILRCVPISNHLYFYWYRQILGQKVEFLVSFYNNEISEKSEIFDDQFSVERPDGSNFTLKIRSTKLEDSAMYFCASGLQGAAFFGQGTRLTVV.

This clonotype was observed at least ten times. V is TRBV6-1 and J is TRBJ1-6; the D gene is possibly TRBD1 (6 bases). Trimming stripped 9 bases from V and 0 bases from J, with 12 bases between. This CDR3 contains 15 residues. Germline V CDR1 and CDR2: MNHNS, SASEGT. This CDR3 is CASRTESSYNSPLHF. The CDR3 coding sequence is TGTGCCAGTAGGACAGAATCCTCCTATAATTCACCCCTCCACTTT.

The V gene is TRBV20-1, the J gene TRBJ1-5, with D possibly being TRBD1 (6 bases). Trimming left V 1 base short and J 3 bases short, with 13 bases between. Germline V gene lookup returns CDR1 DFQATT and CDR2 SNEGSKA (reference sequence). The CDR3 is 15 amino acids. The CDR3 spells CSARGSDRLNQPQHF. For the CDR3, the DNA is TGCAGTGCTAGAGGTTCCGACAGGCTCAATCAGCCCCAGCATTTT.

At least ten counts were recorded for this clonotype. One junction end disagrees with the germline gene, perhaps due to a read error. The genes are TRBV5-1 and TRBJ2-3; D is possibly TRBD2 (6 bases). The CDR3 loop spans 15 amino acids. Germline-derived CDR1 and CDR2 are SGHRS and YFSETQ. Here the CDR3 reads CASSRDGGSTDMQYF. CDR3 bases: TGCGCCAGCAGCCGGGACGGGGGAAGCACAGATATGCAGTATTTT.

This clonotype was detected many times. The rearrangement joins TRBV12-3 or TRBV12-4 to TRBJ2-1; the match to TRBD2 covers 12 bases. The trim removed 7 bases at V and 4 bases at J, leaving 5 bases unmatched. The CDR3 spans 15 residues. In nucleotides, the CDR3 is TGTGCCAGCACCCAGACTAGCGGGGGATACAATGAGCAGTTCTTC. Its protein is CASTQTSGGYNEQFF.

This clonotype appeared many times. The chain carries TRBV9 and TRBJ1-1, with TRBD1 matching over 8 bases. Germline CDR1 and CDR2: SGDLS and YYNGEE. The CDR3 spans 14 residues. J gave up 0 bases and V 4 bases, and 2 bases lay outside the gene matches. The CDR3 nucleotides read TGTGCCAGCAGCCCAGGGGGCTTGAACACTGAAGCTTTCTTT. It specifies CASSPGGLNTEAFF. Combining the CDR3 with reference TRBV9 and TRBJ1-1 gives the whole variable domain DSGVTQTPKHLITATGQRVTLRCSPRSGDLSVYWYQQSLDQGLQFLIQYYNGEERAKGNILERFSAQQFPDLHSELNLSSLELGDSALYFCASSPGGLNTEAFFGQGTRLTVV.

There are a few counts of this clonotype. This chain uses TRBV4-1 with TRBJ1-4; 10 nucleotides line up with TRBD1. V dropped 5 bases and J dropped 8; count of bases not matched to a gene: 14. This CDR3 has 17 amino acids. CDR1 is MGHRA and CDR2 is YSYEKL in the germline V gene. The CDR3 sequence is CASSEWDRGDLREKLFF. As DNA, the CDR3 is TGCGCCAGCAGCGAATGGGACAGGGGAGACCTCCGGGAAAAACTGTTTTTT.

About this clonotype itself: A far larger clone is a single base away, which makes a read error likely. The chain employs TRBV12-3 or TRBV12-4 and TRBJ1-2; tentative D call: TRBD1 (5 bases). The CDR3 covers 17 residues. V lost 5 bases to trimming and J lost 4 bases, with 23 bases between them. CDR3 coding DNA: TGTGCCAGCAGTAGTCGGATAGGGGTTACTCCTACCTATGGCTACACCTTC. It is translated as CASSSRIGVTPTYGYTF.

This clonotype was observed many times. The gene calls are TRBV29-1 and TRBJ1-1; no clear D gene. Per the germline V gene, CDR1 is SQVTM and CDR2 is ANQGSEA. Trimming left V 6 bases short and J 12 bases short, with 14 bases between. The CDR3 is 10 residues long. CDR3 sequence: CSVIGLGTFF. DNA for the CDR3: TGCAGCGTAATCGGGCTGGGGACTTTCTTT.

This clonotype was counted many times. The gene calls are TRBV4-1 and TRBJ2-3; 8 nucleotides agree with TRBD1. CDR3 length: 15 amino acids. V gave up 2 bases and J gave up 0 bases; unmatched junction bases: 1. Germline V gene lookup returns CDR1 MGHRA and CDR2 YSYEKL. In nucleotides, the CDR3 is TGCGCCAGCAGCCAAAACAGGGGGAGCACAGATACGCAGTATTTT. This codes for CASSQNRGSTDTQYF.

This clonotype has ten or more counts. The V gene is TRBV7-9, the J gene TRBJ1-1; D gene ambiguous. The CDR3 is 13 amino acids. V lost 2 bases, J lost 4 bases, and 8 bases lay in between. From germline, CDR1 is SEHNR and CDR2 FQNEAQ (reference sequence). This CDR3 reads CASSLIGGTEAFF. The DNA for the CDR3 is TGTGCCAGCAGCTTAATCGGTGGCACTGAAGCTTTCTTT.

Details on this clonotype: A clone one base away is much larger, so this may be a read error. V and J are TRBV5-1 and TRBJ2-3; TRBD2 matches at 14 bases. TRBJ2-1 explains the end of the DNA better; the J call may be wrong. CDR1 is SGHRS, CDR2 YFSETQ, per germline. The CDR3 is made up of 17 amino acids. CDR3 sequence (DNA): TGCGCCAGCAGACCTGGACTAGCGGGGGGTAGCTCCTACGAGCAGTTCTTC. Its protein is CASRPGLAGGSSYEQFF.

The V call is TRBV18, the J call TRBJ2-6; D unresolved. CDR1 and CDR2 (germline): KGHSH, LQKENI. V was pared by 6 bases and J by 0 bases, with 9 bases between. CDR3 length: 15 residues. In nucleotides, the CDR3 is TGTGCCAGCTCTCCCAATCCCTCTGGGGCCAACGTCCTGACTTTC. Translated, it gives CASSPNPSGANVLTF. Full variable domain (rest looked up from reference TRBV18 and TRBJ2-6): NAGVMQNPRHLVRRRGQEARLRCSPMKGHSHVYWYRQLPEEGLKFMVYLQKENIIDESGMPKERFSAEFPKEGPSILRIQQVVRGDSAAYFCASSPNPSGANVLTFGAGSRLTVL.

This clonotype has ten or more counts. The chain has TRBV6-1 and TRBJ1-5, with 8 bases matching TRBD1. V lost 6 bases and J lost 6; bases outside the gene matches: 16. The CDR3 runs 17 residues. Germline V gene sequence: CDR1 MNHNS, CDR2 SASEGT. The CDR3 reads CASRPNPGGWLGQPQHF. The CDR3 DNA reads as TGTGCCAGCAGACCCAATCCAGGGGGCTGGTTGGGTCAGCCCCAGCATTTT.

A few counts support this clonotype. The rearrangement uses TRBV7-2 and TRBJ1-2, with D perhaps TRBD1 (5 bases). CDR1 is SGHTA, CDR2 FQGNSA, per germline. The CDR3 runs to 15 residues. The ends were cut back, 5 bases at V and 2 bases at J, with 15 bases in the middle. The CDR3, as DNA: TGTGCCAGCAGCCTCGGGGCAGGGACGAACTATGGCTACACCTTC. It translates to CASSLGAGTNYGYTF.

The rearrangement joins TRBV9 to TRBJ2-3; D may be TRBD2 (7 bases). Between the trimmed V and J ends, which lost 0 bases and 5 bases, there was a span of 19 bases. CDR1 SGDLS and CDR2 YYNGEE come from the germline V gene. There are 17 residues in the CDR3. The CDR3 sequence: CASSVEAEGGSGDTQYF. In DNA, the CDR3 is TGTGCCAGCAGCGTAGAGGCTGAGGGGGGGTCGGGAGATACGCAGTATTTT.

This clonotype showed up many times. Here the CDR3 DNA reads TGTGCCAGCAGATTTAGACAGGGCGGGAACACTGAAGCTTTCTTT. As protein: CASRFRQGGNTEAFF. This sequence joins TRBV2 and TRBJ1-1; 7 bases are a match to TRBD1. The CDR3 extends over 15 amino acids. With V trimmed by 6 bases and J by 1 base, 8 bases remained unmatched. CDR1 is SNHLY, CDR2 FYNNEI, per germline.

This clonotype has ten or more counts. The V gene is TRBV7-2, the J gene TRBJ2-1, with D hard to call. Germline V lookup: CDR1 SGHTA, CDR2 FQGNSA. Trimming shortened V by 5 bases and J by 8 bases, and 10 bases separated the two germline ends. This CDR3 is built from 12 residues. The CDR3 nucleotides are TGTGCCAGCAGCCATAGAAGCTATGAGCAGTTCTTC. This sequence encodes CASSHRSYEQFF. The full variable domain, its missing parts supplied by reference TRBV7-2 and TRBJ2-1, is GAGVSQSPSNKVTEKGKDVELRCDPISGHTALYWYRQSLGQGLEFLIYFQGNSAPDKSGLPSDRFSAERTGGSVSTLTIQRTQQEDSAVYLCASSHRSYEQFFGPGTRLTVL.

This clonotype was counted ten times or more. This sequence joins TRBV2 and TRBJ1-1; D is perhaps TRBD1 (6 bases). Trimming took off 10 bases at V and 3 bases at J, with 15 bases between the two ends. The CDR3 spans 13 residues. Germline-derived CDR1 and CDR2 are SNHLY and FYNNEI. In nucleotides, the CDR3 is TGTGCCACTGCGGGGGCGTCTGACACTGAAGCTTTCTTT. Its protein product is CATAGASDTEAFF.